These 26 T cell receptor beta chains share one sample of origin, sequenced in a study of neurological immune-mediated disorders. TCRdb reanalysed the 5' RACE reads using MiXCR and keeps one entry per CDR3 protein. The top ten hold roughly 4.2% of the sample, which has 55,000 to 80,000 distinct CDR3 sequences, roughly 13% seen once. Time point of the sample: longitudinal time-point 1 (baseline). Sequenced: PBMCs. These receptors were collected from a female donor with HTLV-1-associated myelopathy (HAM/TSP).

The chain is built from TRBV12-3 or TRBV12-4 and TRBJ2-7, with D unclear. V was pared by 6 bases and J by 4 bases, with 16 bases between. The CDR3 has 14 amino acids. The CDR3 DNA reads as TGTGCCAGCAGGTCGTCTAGATCGATTTACGAGCAGTACTTC. Translating gives CASRSSRSIYEQYF.

This clonotype was seen many times. CDR3 nucleotides: TGCGCCAGCAGTGGAACAGCGGGCACAGATACGCAGTATTTT. Amino acids: CASSGTAGTDTQYF. V usage is TRBV10-1 and J usage is TRBJ2-3; possible D gene TRBD2, 5 bases. Germline CDR1 is WNHNN and CDR2 is SYGVQD (reference sequence). V gave up 4 bases and J gave up 1 base, with 9 bases separating them. There are 14 residues in the CDR3.

The CDR3, as DNA: TGTGCCAGCATCCAGGACAGGGTCCAAGAGACCCAGTACTTC. Its translation is CASIQDRVQETQYF. V usage is TRBV2 and J usage is TRBJ2-5; 8 bases agree with TRBD1. Germline assignment: CDR1 SNHLY and CDR2 FYNNEI. The CDR3 length is 14 residues. V shed 7 bases, J shed 1 base, and the junction held 5 bases outside the gene matches.

V usage is TRBV20-1 and J usage is TRBJ2-3; 9 bases are shared with TRBD2. The CDR3 runs to 19 residues. V shed 4 bases, J shed 2 bases, and the junction held 19 bases outside the gene matches. Germline V gives CDR1 DFQATT, CDR2 SNEGSKA (reference sequence). The DNA for the CDR3 is TGCAGTGCTAAGTCCCATGAGCTTCTAGCGGGGAGTCCCACAGATACGCAGTATTTT. It translates to CSAKSHELLAGSPTDTQYF.

This clonotype showed up many times. The V gene is TRBV5-6, the J gene TRBJ2-3; perhaps TRBD1 as D (5 bases). From germline, CDR1 is SGHDT and CDR2 YYEEEE. The CDR3 length is 13 residues. Trimming took off 3 bases at V and 4 bases at J, with 9 bases between the two ends. The CDR3 DNA follows: TGTGCCAGCAGCTCAGGGTGGGCAGATACGCAGTATTTT. Its translation is CASSSGWADTQYF.

The sample holds many counts of this clonotype. The CDR3, as DNA: TGTGCCAGCAGCCAAGTGGGGCAGGGCCCCATGAACACTGAAGCTTTCTTT. Translated, it gives CASSQVGQGPMNTEAFF. This chain links TRBV14 with TRBJ1-1, with D maybe TRBD1 (5 bases). CDR1 is SGHDN and CDR2 is FVKESK in the germline V gene. V lost 1 base and J lost 0, with 15 bases in between. This CDR3 comprises 17 residues.

This clonotype was seen ten or more times. The V call is TRBV12-3 or TRBV12-4, the J call TRBJ2-2; D uncertain. The V and J ends lost 7 bases and 3 bases respectively, with 15 bases between them. CDR3 size: 15 residues. CDR3 coding DNA: TGTGCCAGCACCAAAAAATCCCCGGACACCGGGGAGCTGTTTTTT. Translation: CASTKKSPDTGELFF.

The table lists this clonotype with a few counts. This chain joins TRBV12-3 or TRBV12-4 and TRBJ1-5; D call uncertain. V was trimmed by 5 bases and J by 6 bases, leaving 17 bases between them. This CDR3 has 15 amino acids. CDR3: CASSPDLYRGQPQHF. The CDR3 DNA follows: TGTGCCAGCAGTCCGGACCTCTACCGGGGTCAGCCCCAGCATTTT.

This chain connects TRBV20-1 to TRBJ2-7; TRBD2 agrees at 10 bases. The trim removed 4 bases at V and 5 bases at J, leaving 8 bases unmatched. The CDR3 length is 14 residues. Germline V gene lookup returns CDR1 DFQATT and CDR2 SNEGSKA (reference sequence). The CDR3 loop reads CSAIDSGGKNEQYF. The DNA of the CDR3 is TGCAGTGCTATAGATAGCGGGGGGAAGAACGAGCAGTACTTC.

In its sample, this clonotype was seen many times. This chain links TRBV20-1 with TRBJ1-1; possible D gene TRBD1, 6 bases. The V gene's germline CDR1 is DFQATT and CDR2 SNEGSKA (reference sequence). CDR3 length equals 14 residues. Deletions cut 4 bases from V and 3 bases from J, with 15 bases between. DNA of the CDR3: TGCAGTGCTACGCCGGGACATGTCCACACTGAAGCTTTCTTT. It is translated as CSATPGHVHTEAFF.

Many counts were recorded for this clonotype. This chain joins TRBV11-2 and TRBJ2-3; no reliable D call. The germline gives CDR1 SGHAT, CDR2 FQNNGV. V lost 2 bases and J 2 bases, leaving 17 bases between the germline ends. The CDR3 totals 17 residues. The CDR3 nucleotides read TGTGCCAGCAGCTTACGTCTGCAGACCTACTCCACAGATACGCAGTATTTT. As protein: CASSLRLQTYSTDTQYF.

This clonotype was detected a few times. The chain uses TRBV15 and TRBJ2-1; 11 nucleotides align to TRBD2. Germline CDR1 LNHNV, CDR2 YYDKDF (reference sequence). V was clipped by 7 bases and J by 7 bases; unmatched bases: 0. The CDR3 runs to 12 residues. The chain's CDR3 is CATTSGGNEQFF. Written as DNA, the CDR3 is TGTGCCACCACTAGCGGGGGGAATGAGCAGTTCTTC.

This clonotype has a count of ten or more. The chain couples TRBV6-2 or TRBV6-3 to TRBJ2-3; tentative D call: TRBD2 (6 bases). CDR3 length: 13 residues. Per the germline V gene, CDR1 is MNHEY and CDR2 is SVGEGT. Trimming took off 6 bases at V and 2 bases at J, with 9 bases between the two ends. The CDR3 loop reads CASSRTTTDTQYF. CDR3 DNA sequence: TGTGCCAGCAGCAGGACTACCACAGATACGCAGTATTTT.

This clonotype was observed at least ten times. This chain connects TRBV4-1 to TRBJ2-7; 8 nucleotides line up with TRBD1. With 1 base clipped from V and 6 bases from J, the junction kept 11 bases outside the gene matches. The CDR3 has 16 residues. Germline V CDR1 and CDR2: MGHRA, YSYEKL. The CDR3 protein is CASSQVFNRGSPEQYF. The DNA of the CDR3 is TGCGCCAGCAGCCAAGTTTTCAACAGGGGGAGCCCCGAGCAGTACTTC.

V usage is TRBV3-1 and J usage is TRBJ2-3; TRBD2 agrees at 12 bases. Trimming removed 0 bases from V and 7 bases from J; junction bases left unmatched: 11. The germline gives CDR1 LGHDT, CDR2 YNNKEL (reference sequence). CDR3 length: 18 amino acids. CDR3 nucleotides: TGTGCCAGCAGCCAAGATCTGCCTGGACTAGCGGGGATCCATACGCAGTATTTT. Protein: CASSQDLPGLAGIHTQYF.

This chain connects TRBV5-1 to TRBJ2-7, with TRBD2 identical over 8 bases. J gave up 0 bases and V 9 bases, and 8 bases lay outside the gene matches. CDR3 length equals 14 residues. Germline V gene sequence: CDR1 SGHRS, CDR2 YFSETQ. The CDR3 DNA sequence: TGCGCCAACAGTCTCGGGAGGGCCTCCTACGAGCAGTACTTC. This encodes CANSLGRASYEQYF. The full variable domain, its missing parts supplied by reference TRBV5-1 and TRBJ2-7, is KAGVTQTPRYLIKTRGQQVTLSCSPISGHRSVSWYQQTPGQGLQFLFEYFSETQRNKGNFPGRFSGRQFSNSRSEMNVSTLELGDSALYLCANSLGRASYEQYFGPGTRLTVT.

This clonotype was observed many times. The chain joins TRBV5-1 to TRBJ2-1, with 8 bases that match TRBD1. V was clipped by 1 base and J by 8 bases; unmatched bases: 11. Looked up from germline, CDR1 is SGHRS and CDR2 is YFSETQ. The CDR3 covers 16 residues. CDR3 DNA: TGCGCCAGCAGCTTGAACGGACAGGGAATTTCAGATGAGCAGTTCTTC. Protein product: CASSLNGQGISDEQFF. Combining the CDR3 with reference TRBV5-1 and TRBJ2-1 gives the whole variable domain KAGVTQTPRYLIKTRGQQVTLSCSPISGHRSVSWYQQTPGQGLQFLFEYFSETQRNKGNFPGRFSGRQFSNSRSEMNVSTLELGDSALYLCASSLNGQGISDEQFFGPGTRLTVL.

The sample holds a few counts of this clonotype. V and J are TRBV7-9 and TRBJ2-1; 7 positions match TRBD2. The CDR3 extends over 15 amino acids. Germline V CDR1 and CDR2: SEHNR, FQNEAQ (reference sequence). The V segment lost 1 base and the J segment 5 bases; nucleotides outside the gene matches: 5. CDR3 residues: CASSLGGGVNNEQFF. CDR3 sequence (DNA): TGTGCCAGCAGCTTAGGGGGGGGAGTGAACAATGAGCAGTTCTTC.

This clonotype was recorded at least ten times. This sequence joins TRBV24-1 and TRBJ2-5; tentatively, D is TRBD1 (8 bases). V dropped 4 bases and J dropped 5 bases, with 16 bases sitting between them. Germline V gene data show CDR1 as KGHDR and CDR2 as SFDVKD. The CDR3 contains 15 residues. CDR3 amino acids: CATSDVRGRGETQYF. CDR3 coding DNA: TGTGCCACCAGTGACGTCAGGGGGCGGGGGGAGACCCAGTACTTC.

This clonotype was seen many times. V gene TRBV5-1 combines with J gene TRBJ2-5, with D tentatively TRBD1 (6 bases). Trimming pared 5 bases from V and 2 bases from J, leaving 13 bases between. Germline CDR1 reads SGHRS; CDR2 reads YFSETQ. The CDR3 loop spans 14 amino acids. CDR3 DNA: TGCGCCAGCAGTAGCAGGGGCCAACAAGAGACCCAGTACTTC. Protein: CASSSRGQQETQYF.

This clonotype appeared many times. The V and J genes are TRBV25-1 and TRBJ2-7; 8 bases fit TRBD2. With V trimmed by 5 bases and J by 4 bases, 7 bases remained unmatched. Germline V lookup: CDR1 MGHDK, CDR2 SYGVNS. This CDR3 comprises 14 residues. CDR3 in DNA: TGTGCCAGCAGTTCCGGGGGGGCTAAGTACGAGCAGTACTTC. As protein: CASSSGGAKYEQYF.

The CDR3 protein is CASSDRRESDTQYF. The CDR3 DNA reads as TGTGCCAGCAGTGACAGGCGGGAATCAGATACGCAGTATTTT. The chain recombines TRBV6-4 with TRBJ2-3, with D perhaps TRBD2 (6 bases). Trimming took off 2 bases at V and 4 bases at J, with 10 bases between the two ends. Germline loops: CDR1 MRHNA, CDR2 SNTAGT. The CDR3 totals 14 residues.

This clonotype was counted ten times or more. The chain carries TRBV5-5 and TRBJ2-1, with 7 bases matching TRBD1. The CDR3 extends over 15 amino acids. Germline lookup yields CDR1 SGHKS and CDR2 YYEKEE (reference sequence). The V gene end was trimmed by 3 bases and the J gene end by 4 bases; junction bases not matched to a gene: 7. In nucleotides, the CDR3 is TGTGCCAGCAGCTCGGGACAGAACCTTTACAATGAGCAGTTCTTC. It translates to CASSSGQNLYNEQFF.

This clonotype was found many times. V and J are TRBV3-1 and TRBJ1-2; perhaps TRBD1 as D (5 bases). This CDR3 has 15 amino acids. The germline V gene has CDR1 LGHDT and CDR2 YNNKEL (reference sequence). Between the trimmed V and J ends, which lost 3 bases and 2 bases, there was a span of 13 bases. CDR3 loop: CASSHALGRNYGYTF. CDR3 in DNA: TGTGCCAGCAGCCACGCGTTGGGACGAAACTATGGCTACACCTTC.

This clonotype was seen ten or more times. CDR3 region: CASSYSGHPYEQYF. The CDR3 DNA sequence: TGTGCCAGCAGTTACTCTGGACATCCCTACGAGCAGTACTTC. V and J are TRBV6-6 and TRBJ2-7; possibly TRBD1 for D (5 bases). The CDR3 covers 14 residues. Trimming removed 0 bases from V and 2 bases from J, with 8 bases in between. CDR1 and CDR2 (germline): MNHNY, SVGAGI (reference sequence).

Only a few counts were recorded for this clonotype. The chain has TRBV18 and TRBJ2-7; 10 nucleotides agree with TRBD2. The CDR3 covers 17 residues. Germline lookup yields CDR1 KGHSH and CDR2 LQKENI. Trimming cost V 2 bases and J 0 bases; bases outside gene matches: 7. CDR3 coding DNA: TGTGCCAGCTCACCAGGAGCGGGGGGGCCCTCCTCCTACGAGCAGTACTTC. It is translated as CASSPGAGGPSSYEQYF.